Each of the 5 T cell receptor beta chains below was sequenced from the same sample in a study of T cell responses to AZD1222 COVID-19 vaccine. Profiled with immunoSEQ multiplex PCR; TCRdb holds only in-frame clones, not every one. This sample has over 100,000 clones, with about 88% found just once. The source was peripheral blood, collected on day 0 of AZD1222 vaccination. These receptors were obtained from an adult in good health.

The J gene is TRBJ1-2, the V gene TRBV6-5, with 7 bases lining up with TRBD1. CDR1 is MNHEY, CDR2 SVGAGI, per germline. The V segment lost 8 bases and the J segment 4 bases; nucleotides outside the gene matches: 13. CDR3 size: 15 residues. CDR3 loop: CASGRTGQRFYGYTF. The CDR3, as DNA: TGTGCCAGCGGACGGACAGGCCAACGGTTCTATGGCTACACCTTC.

This clone was counted a single time. The rearrangement joins TRBV4-1 to TRBJ2-3, with 7 bases aligning to TRBD2. CDR3 length: 15 residues. CDR1 and CDR2 (germline): MGHRA, YSYEKL. Trimming at V came to 0 bases and at J to 9 bases, leaving 9 bases not matched to a gene. CDR3 loop: CASSQDRHGLVTQYF. CDR3 coding DNA: TGCGCCAGCAGCCAAGATCGACATGGACTAGTCACGCAGTATTTT.

This chain uses TRBV28 with TRBJ1-2; possibly TRBD1 for D (6 bases). Trimming took off 3 bases at V and 4 bases at J, with 12 bases between the two ends. Germline CDR1 and CDR2: MDHEN and SYDVKM. The CDR3 is made up of 14 amino acids. Here the CDR3 DNA reads TGTGCCAGCAGTTTCGTAGGGGGGGGCTATGGCTACACCTTC. It specifies CASSFVGGGYGYTF.

This rearrangement joins TRBV2 to TRBJ2-7; D perhaps matches TRBD2 (5 bases). Trimming removed 4 bases at V and 0 bases at J, with 7 bases between. This CDR3 has 13 residues. Germline CDR1 SNHLY, CDR2 FYNNEI. CDR3 coding DNA: TGTGCCAGCAGTGGTGGGAGCTCCTACGAGCAGTACTTC. It codes for CASSGGSSYEQYF.

In DNA form, the CDR3 reads TGTGCCAGCAGCGGGACAGTATTACGCAATCAGCCCCAGCATTTT. Translated, it gives CASSGTVLRNQPQHF. The chain couples TRBV2 to TRBJ1-5; 7 bases are a match to TRBD1. V dropped 6 bases and J dropped 2; count of bases not matched to a gene: 7. The germline gives CDR1 SNHLY, CDR2 FYNNEI. This CDR3 has 15 residues.